The sequence of this T cell receptor (beta chain) was determined in a study of graft-versus-host responses after intestinal transplantation. The CDR3 has 15 residues. This clone was observed a few times. Some clones are missing from TCRdb's copy, which holds only in-frame ones; the method was immunoSEQ multiplex PCR. This sample has about 6,900 clones, with approximately 23% found just once. The chain combines TRBV1 with TRBJ1-4. TRBV1 represents a pseudogene. The receptor's source is a human patient who was an organ donor for intestinal transplantation. The source was alloreactive CD4+ T cells from a mixed lymphocyte reaction culture, collected before transplantation. Subset specified: CFSE-low proliferating T cells sorted from roughly 6-day pre-transplant mixed lymphocyte reaction (GvH or HvG direction). The CDR3 nucleotides read TGCACCAGCAGCCAAGTGCCAGCTGATGGTGAAAAACTGTTTTTT. Translation: CTSSQVPADGEKLFF.